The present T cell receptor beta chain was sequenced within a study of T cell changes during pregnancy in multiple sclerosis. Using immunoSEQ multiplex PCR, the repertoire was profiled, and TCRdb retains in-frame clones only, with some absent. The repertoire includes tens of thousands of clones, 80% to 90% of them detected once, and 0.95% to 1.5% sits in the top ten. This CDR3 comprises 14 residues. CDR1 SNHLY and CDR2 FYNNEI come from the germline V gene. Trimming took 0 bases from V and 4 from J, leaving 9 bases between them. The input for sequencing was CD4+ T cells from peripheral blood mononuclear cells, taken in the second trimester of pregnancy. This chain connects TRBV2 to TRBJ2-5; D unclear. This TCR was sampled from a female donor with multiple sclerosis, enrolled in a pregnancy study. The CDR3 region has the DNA TGTGCCAGCAGTGAAGCGCTCCTATTAGAGACCCAGTACTTC. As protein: CASSEALLLETQYF.